This T cell receptor (beta chain) comes out of a study of OX40 agonist ivuxolimab in advanced cancers. For the study at large: Ivuxolimab is a fully human IgG2 antibody that activates OX40 (CD134). Having had anti-PD-1, anti-PD-L1 or anti-CTLA-4 therapy before was allowed, and around 44% had some.

Germline loops: CDR1 LNHDA, CDR2 SQIVND (reference sequence). Germline trimming cut 5 bases from V and 5 bases from J; bases unmatched to any gene: 7. This CDR3 is built from 14 residues. Clones were sequenced by immunoSEQ multiplex PCR, and TCRdb holds only the in-frame ones, with some missing. The table records around 64,000 clones, 87% of them present only once. This clonotype originated in an adult with an advanced solid tumor such as melanoma, head and neck, liver or kidney cancer. The material sequenced was CD4+ or CD8+ T cells sorted from blood, taken in a trial of the OX40 agonist ivuxolimab. This chain joins TRBV19 and TRBJ2-7, with 9 bases identical to TRBD1. CDR3: CASSLQGALDEQYF. In nucleotides, the CDR3 is TGTGCCAGTAGTTTACAGGGGGCATTGGACGAGCAGTACTTC.